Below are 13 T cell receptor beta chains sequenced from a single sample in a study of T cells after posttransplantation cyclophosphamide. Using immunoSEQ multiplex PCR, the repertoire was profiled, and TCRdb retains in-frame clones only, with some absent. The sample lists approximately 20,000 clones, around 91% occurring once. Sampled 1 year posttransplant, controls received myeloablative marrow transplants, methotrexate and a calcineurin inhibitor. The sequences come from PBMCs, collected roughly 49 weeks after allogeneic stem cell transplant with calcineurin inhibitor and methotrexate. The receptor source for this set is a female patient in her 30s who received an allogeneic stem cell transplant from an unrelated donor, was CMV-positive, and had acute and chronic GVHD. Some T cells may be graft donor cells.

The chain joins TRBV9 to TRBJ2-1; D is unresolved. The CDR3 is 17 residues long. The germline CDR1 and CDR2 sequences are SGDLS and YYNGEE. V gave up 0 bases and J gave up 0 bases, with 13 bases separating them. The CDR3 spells CASSVANSRSSYNEQFF. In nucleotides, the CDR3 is TGTGCCAGCAGCGTAGCTAATAGCCGAAGCTCCTACAATGAGCAGTTCTTC.

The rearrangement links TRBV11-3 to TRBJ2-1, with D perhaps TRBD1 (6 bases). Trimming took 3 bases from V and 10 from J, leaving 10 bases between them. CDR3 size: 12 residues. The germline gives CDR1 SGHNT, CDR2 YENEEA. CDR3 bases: TGTGCCAGCAGCTTCGGGACACACGAGCAGTTCTTC. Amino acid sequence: CASSFGTHEQFF.

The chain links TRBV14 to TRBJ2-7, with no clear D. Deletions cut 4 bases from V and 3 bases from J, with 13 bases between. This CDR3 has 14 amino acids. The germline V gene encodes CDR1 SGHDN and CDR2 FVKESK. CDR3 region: CASSPSRLSYEQYF. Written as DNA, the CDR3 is TGTGCCAGCAGCCCGTCGCGGTTAAGCTACGAGCAGTACTTC.

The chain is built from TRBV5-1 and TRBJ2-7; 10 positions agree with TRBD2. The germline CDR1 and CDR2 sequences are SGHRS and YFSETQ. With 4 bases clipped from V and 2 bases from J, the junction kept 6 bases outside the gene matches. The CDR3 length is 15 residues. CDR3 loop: CASSQISGRPYEQYF. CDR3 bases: TGCGCCAGCAGCCAAATTAGCGGGAGGCCCTACGAGCAGTACTTC. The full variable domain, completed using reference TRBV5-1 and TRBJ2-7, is KAGVTQTPRYLIKTRGQQVTLSCSPISGHRSVSWYQQTPGQGLQFLFEYFSETQRNKGNFPGRFSGRQFSNSRSEMNVSTLELGDSALYLCASSQISGRPYEQYFGPGTRLTVT.

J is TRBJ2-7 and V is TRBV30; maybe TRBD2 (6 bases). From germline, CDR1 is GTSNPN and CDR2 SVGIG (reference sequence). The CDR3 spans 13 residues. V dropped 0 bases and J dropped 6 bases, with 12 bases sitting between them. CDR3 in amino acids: CAWSVGGAGEQYV. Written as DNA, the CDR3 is TGTGCCTGGAGTGTAGGAGGGGCGGGCGAGCAGTACGTC.

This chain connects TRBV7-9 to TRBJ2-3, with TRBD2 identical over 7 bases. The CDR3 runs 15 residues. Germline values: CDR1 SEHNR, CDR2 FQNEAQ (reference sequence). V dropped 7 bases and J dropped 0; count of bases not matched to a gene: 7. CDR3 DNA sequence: TGTGCCAGCATCCTGGGAGGGACTAGCACAGATACGCAGTATTTT. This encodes CASILGGTSTDTQYF.

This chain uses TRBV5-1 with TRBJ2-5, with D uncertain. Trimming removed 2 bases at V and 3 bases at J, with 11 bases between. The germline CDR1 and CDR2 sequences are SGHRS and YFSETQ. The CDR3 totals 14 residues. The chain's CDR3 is CASSFGPAEETQYF. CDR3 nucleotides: TGCGCCAGCAGCTTCGGCCCGGCGGAAGAGACCCAGTACTTC. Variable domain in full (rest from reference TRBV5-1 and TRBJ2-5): KAGVTQTPRYLIKTRGQQVTLSCSPISGHRSVSWYQQTPGQGLQFLFEYFSETQRNKGNFPGRFSGRQFSNSRSEMNVSTLELGDSALYLCASSFGPAEETQYFGPGTRLLVL.

The CDR3 loop is CASIHGQGANYGYTF. The CDR3 DNA is TGTGCCAGCATCCATGGACAGGGGGCTAACTATGGCTACACCTTC. V is TRBV7-9 and J is TRBJ1-2; 10 bases are a match to TRBD1. Germline assignment: CDR1 SEHNR and CDR2 FQNEAQ (reference sequence). The CDR3 contains 15 residues. The J segment lost 0 bases and the V segment lost 7 bases, leaving 5 bases of the junction unmatched. Together with reference TRBV7-9 and TRBJ1-2, the CDR3 gives the full variable domain: DTGVSQNPRHKITKRGQNVTFRCDPISEHNRLYWYRQTLGQGPEFLTYFQNEAQLEKSRLLSDRFSAERPKGSFSTLEIQRTEQGDSAMYLCASIHGQGANYGYTFGSGTRLTVV.

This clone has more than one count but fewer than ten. The CDR3 bases are TGTGCCAGCAGCGTAACCTCTTTCTTAAGCGAGCAGTTCTTC. Translated: CASSVTSFLSEQFF. This chain joins TRBV9 and TRBJ2-1; unclear D gene. Per germline, CDR1 SGDLS and CDR2 YYNGEE. CDR3 size: 14 residues. V dropped 1 base and J dropped 10 bases, with 15 bases sitting between them.

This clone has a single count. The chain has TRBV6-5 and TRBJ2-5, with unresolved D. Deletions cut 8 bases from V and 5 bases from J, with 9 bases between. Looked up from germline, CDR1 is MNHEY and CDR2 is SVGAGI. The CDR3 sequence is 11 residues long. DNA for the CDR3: TGTGCCAGCGGCCCCTTCGAGACCCAGTACTTC. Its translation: CASGPFETQYF.

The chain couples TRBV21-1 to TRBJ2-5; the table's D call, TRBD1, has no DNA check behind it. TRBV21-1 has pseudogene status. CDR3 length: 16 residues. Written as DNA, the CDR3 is TGTGCCAGCAGCAAAGCGGCACAGGGCATCCAAGAGACCCAGTACTTC. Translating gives CASSKAAQGIQETQYF.

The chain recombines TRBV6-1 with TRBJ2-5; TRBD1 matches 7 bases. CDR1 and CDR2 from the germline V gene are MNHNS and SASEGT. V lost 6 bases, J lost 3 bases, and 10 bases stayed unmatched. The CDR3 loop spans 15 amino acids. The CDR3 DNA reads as TGTGCCAGCAGATACCGGACAGGAAAAAAAGAGACCCAGTACTTC. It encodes CASRYRTGKKETQYF.

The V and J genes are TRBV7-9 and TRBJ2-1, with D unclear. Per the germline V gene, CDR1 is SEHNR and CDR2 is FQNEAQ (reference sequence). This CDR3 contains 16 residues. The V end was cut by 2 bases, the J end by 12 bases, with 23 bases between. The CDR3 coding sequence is TGTGCCAGCAGCTTATTCGGTGGGCGTGGGCAGTGGGTGCAGTTCTTC. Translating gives CASSLFGGRGQWVQFF.